These 4 T cell receptor beta chains were sequenced from one sample in a study of CD8 T cells in ankylosing spondylitis. From the 5' RACE reads, TCRdb called clonotypes with MiXCR, one entry per CDR3 protein. This repertoire shows 110,000 to 150,000 distinct CDR3 sequences, roughly 7.7% found once; its top ten account for about 7.3%. The sample consisted of synovial fluid, either unsorted or a sorted T cell fraction (not recorded which). All receptors derive from a male donor with ankylosing spondylitis.

The chain joins TRBV2 to TRBJ2-4; 15 bases map to TRBD2. Germline V gene data show CDR1 as SNHLY and CDR2 as FYNNEI. This CDR3 has 18 residues. The CDR3 DNA reads as TGTACCCGCAGTCCTGGGACTAGCGGGAGGTCAGCCAAAAACATTCAGTACTTC. Its protein is CTRSPGTSGRSAKNIQYF. The full variable domain, rest sourced from reference TRBV2 and TRBJ2-4, is EPEVTQTPSHQVTQMGQEVILRCVPISNHLYFYWYRQILGQKVEFLVSFYNNEISEKSEIFDDQFSVERPDGSNFTLKIRSTKLEDSAMYFCTRSPGTSGRSAKNIQYFGAGTRLSVL.

In its sample, this clonotype was seen many times. This chain links TRBV5-1 with TRBJ1-5; D is unresolved. CDR1 is SGHRS and CDR2 is YFSETQ in the germline V gene. This CDR3 region has 15 residues. V shed 4 bases and J shed 4 bases, with 15 bases lying between them. The CDR3: CASSPKDGTNQPQHF. In nucleotides, the CDR3 is TGCGCCAGCAGCCCCAAGGACGGTACAAATCAGCCCCAGCATTTT.

V is TRBV28 and J is TRBJ2-4; D gene unclear. CDR3 length: 10 amino acids. The V end lost 11 bases, the J end lost 6 bases, and 8 bases lay between the germline ends. Germline CDR1 reads MDHEN; CDR2 reads SYDVKM. CDR3 residues: CAAGGNIQYF. In DNA form, the CDR3 reads TGTGCCGCTGGCGGAAACATTCAGTACTTC.

The sample holds many counts of this clonotype. The rearrangement uses TRBV7-2 and TRBJ2-1, with D unclear. The CDR3 loop spans 11 amino acids. V was cut by 5 bases and J by 3 bases, with 2 bases left in between. Looked up from germline, CDR1 is SGHTA and CDR2 is FQGNSA. This CDR3 reads CASSDYNEQFF. As DNA, the CDR3 is TGTGCCAGCAGCGACTACAATGAGCAGTTCTTC.